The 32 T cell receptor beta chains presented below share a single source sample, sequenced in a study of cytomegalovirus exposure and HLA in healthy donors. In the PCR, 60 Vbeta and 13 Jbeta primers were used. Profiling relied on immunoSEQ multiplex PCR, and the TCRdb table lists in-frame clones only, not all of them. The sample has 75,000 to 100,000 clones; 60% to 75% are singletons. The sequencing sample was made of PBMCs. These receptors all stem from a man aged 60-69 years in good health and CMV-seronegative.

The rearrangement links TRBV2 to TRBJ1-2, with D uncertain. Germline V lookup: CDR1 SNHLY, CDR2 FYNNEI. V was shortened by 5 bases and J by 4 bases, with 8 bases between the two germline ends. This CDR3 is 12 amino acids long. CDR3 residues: CASSQQLYGYTF. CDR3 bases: TGTGCCAGCAGTCAACAGCTCTATGGCTACACCTTC.

CDR3 in DNA: TGTGCCAGCAGCGGCCCTCGGAGCGGGGGGGCTTACAATGAGCAGTTCTTC. Translation gives CASSGPRSGGAYNEQFF. The gene calls are TRBV9 and TRBJ2-1, with TRBD2 identical over 10 bases. There are 17 residues in the CDR3. CDR1 is SGDLS, CDR2 YYNGEE, per germline. The ends lost 3 bases at V and 4 bases at J; junction bases unmatched: 10. The whole variable domain, filled in from reference TRBV9 and TRBJ2-1, reads DSGVTQTPKHLITATGQRVTLRCSPRSGDLSVYWYQQSLDQGLQFLIQYYNGEERAKGNILERFSAQQFPDLHSELNLSSLELGDSALYFCASSGPRSGGAYNEQFFGPGTRLTVL.

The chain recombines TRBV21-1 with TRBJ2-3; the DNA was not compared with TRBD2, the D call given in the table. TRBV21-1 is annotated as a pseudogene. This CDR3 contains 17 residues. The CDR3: CASSRVGLAGGGHTQYF. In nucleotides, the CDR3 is TGTGCCAGCAGCAGGGTTGGACTAGCGGGAGGAGGGCATACGCAGTATTTT.

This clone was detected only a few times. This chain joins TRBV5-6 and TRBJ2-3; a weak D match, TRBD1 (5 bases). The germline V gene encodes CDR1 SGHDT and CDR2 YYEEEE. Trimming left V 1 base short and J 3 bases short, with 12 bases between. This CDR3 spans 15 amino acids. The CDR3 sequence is CASSLSSQGTDTQYF. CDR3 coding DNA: TGTGCCAGCAGCTTGTCTAGTCAGGGTACAGATACGCAGTATTTT.

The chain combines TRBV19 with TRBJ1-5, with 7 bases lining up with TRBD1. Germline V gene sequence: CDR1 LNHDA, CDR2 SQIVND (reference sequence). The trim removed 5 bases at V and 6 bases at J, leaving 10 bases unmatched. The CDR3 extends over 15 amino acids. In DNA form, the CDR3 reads TGTGCCAGTAGTGACGGGACAGTGGGGGGTCAGCCCCAGCATTTT. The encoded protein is CASSDGTVGGQPQHF.

In DNA, the CDR3 is TGCAGCGTTGACAAGGGGTTAGGGGAAAAACTGTTTTTT. It encodes CSVDKGLGEKLFF. The J gene is TRBJ1-4, the V gene TRBV29-1; perhaps TRBD1 as D (5 bases). V dropped 3 bases and J dropped 8 bases, with 13 bases sitting between them. CDR1 is SQVTM and CDR2 is ANQGSEA in the germline V gene. The CDR3 loop spans 13 amino acids.

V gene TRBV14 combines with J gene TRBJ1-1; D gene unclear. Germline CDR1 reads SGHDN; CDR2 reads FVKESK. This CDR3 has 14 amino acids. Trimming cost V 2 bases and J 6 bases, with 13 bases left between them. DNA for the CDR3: TGTGCCAGCAGCCAATATCGCGATGTCGCTGAAGCTTTCTTT. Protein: CASSQYRDVAEAFF.

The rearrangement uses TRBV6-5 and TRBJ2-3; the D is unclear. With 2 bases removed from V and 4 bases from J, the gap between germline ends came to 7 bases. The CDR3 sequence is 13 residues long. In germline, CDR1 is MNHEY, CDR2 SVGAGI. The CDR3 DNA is TGTGCCAGCAGTTACGTCCAGGCAGATACGCAGTATTTT. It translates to CASSYVQADTQYF.

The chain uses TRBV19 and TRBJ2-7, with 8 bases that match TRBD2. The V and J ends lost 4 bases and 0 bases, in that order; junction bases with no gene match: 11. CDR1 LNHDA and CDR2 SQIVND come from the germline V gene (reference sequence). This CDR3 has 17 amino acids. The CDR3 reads CASSTLSPGGSSYEQYF. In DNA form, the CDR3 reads TGTGCCAGTAGTACCCTATCTCCGGGGGGGAGCTCCTACGAGCAGTACTTC.

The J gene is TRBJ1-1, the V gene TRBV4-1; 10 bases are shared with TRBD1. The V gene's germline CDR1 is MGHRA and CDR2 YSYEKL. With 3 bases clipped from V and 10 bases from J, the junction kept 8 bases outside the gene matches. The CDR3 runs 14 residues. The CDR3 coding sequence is TGCGCCAGCAGCCAGATTGACAGGGGGCGCACAGCTTTCTTT. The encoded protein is CASSQIDRGRTAFF.

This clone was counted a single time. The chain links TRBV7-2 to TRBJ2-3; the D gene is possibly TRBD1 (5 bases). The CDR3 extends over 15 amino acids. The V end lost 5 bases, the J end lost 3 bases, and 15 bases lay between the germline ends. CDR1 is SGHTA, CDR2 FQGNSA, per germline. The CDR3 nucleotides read TGTGCCAGCAGCAACGTTAAGGGGAAGACAGATACGCAGTATTTT. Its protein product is CASSNVKGKTDTQYF.

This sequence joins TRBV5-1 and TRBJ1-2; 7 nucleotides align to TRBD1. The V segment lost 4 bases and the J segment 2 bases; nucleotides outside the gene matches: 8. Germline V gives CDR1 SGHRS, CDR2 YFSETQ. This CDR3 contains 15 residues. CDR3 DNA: TGCGCCAGCAGCCTGTCGGGCAGGGGGAACTATGGCTACACCTTC. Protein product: CASSLSGRGNYGYTF.

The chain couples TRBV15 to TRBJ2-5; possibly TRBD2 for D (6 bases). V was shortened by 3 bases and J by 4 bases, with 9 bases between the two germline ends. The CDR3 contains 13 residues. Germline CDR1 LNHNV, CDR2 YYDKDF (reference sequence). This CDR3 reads CATSSGGGETQYF. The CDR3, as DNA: TGTGCCACCAGCAGTGGGGGAGGAGAGACCCAGTACTTC.

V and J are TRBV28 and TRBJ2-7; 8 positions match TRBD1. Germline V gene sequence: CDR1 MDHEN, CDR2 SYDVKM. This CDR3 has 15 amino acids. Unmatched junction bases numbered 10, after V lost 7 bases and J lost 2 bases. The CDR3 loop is CASTPGTGVPYEQYF. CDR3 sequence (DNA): TGTGCCAGCACCCCCGGGACAGGCGTGCCCTACGAGCAGTACTTC.

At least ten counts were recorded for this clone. The CDR3 bases are TGTGCCAGCAGTGGACTATCGCACACCGGGGAGCTGTTTTTT. Encoded protein: CASSGLSHTGELFF. V is TRBV6-1 and J is TRBJ2-2; a weak D match, TRBD2 (5 bases). CDR3 length: 14 amino acids. CDR1 is MNHNS, CDR2 SASEGT, per germline. Trimming took off 4 bases at V and 3 bases at J, with 9 bases between the two ends.

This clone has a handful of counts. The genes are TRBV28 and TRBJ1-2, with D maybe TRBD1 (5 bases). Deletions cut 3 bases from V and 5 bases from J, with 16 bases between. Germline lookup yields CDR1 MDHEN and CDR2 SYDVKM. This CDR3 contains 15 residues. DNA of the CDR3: TGTGCCAGCAGTTTCTGGTCCCCGACAGTTTATGGCTACACCTTC. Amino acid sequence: CASSFWSPTVYGYTF.

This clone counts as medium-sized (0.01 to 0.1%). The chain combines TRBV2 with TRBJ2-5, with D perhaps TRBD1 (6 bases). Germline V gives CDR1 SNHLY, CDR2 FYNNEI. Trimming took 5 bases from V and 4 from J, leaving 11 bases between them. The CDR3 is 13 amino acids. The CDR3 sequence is CASSTGLGETQYF. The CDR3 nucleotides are TGTGCCAGCAGTACAGGGTTAGGAGAGACCCAGTACTTC.

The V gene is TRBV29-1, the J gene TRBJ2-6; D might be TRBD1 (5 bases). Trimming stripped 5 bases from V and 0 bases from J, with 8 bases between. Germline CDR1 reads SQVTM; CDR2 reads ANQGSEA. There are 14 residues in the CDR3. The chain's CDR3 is CSVRQNSGANVLTF. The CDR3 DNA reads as TGCAGCGTTCGACAGAACTCTGGGGCCAACGTCCTGACTTTC. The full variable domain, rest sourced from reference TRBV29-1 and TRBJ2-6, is SAVISQKPSRDICQRGTSLTIQCQVDSQVTMMFWYRQQPGQSLTLIATANQGSEATYESGFVIDKFPISRPNLTFSTLTVSNMSPEDSSIYLCSVRQNSGANVLTFGAGSRLTVL.

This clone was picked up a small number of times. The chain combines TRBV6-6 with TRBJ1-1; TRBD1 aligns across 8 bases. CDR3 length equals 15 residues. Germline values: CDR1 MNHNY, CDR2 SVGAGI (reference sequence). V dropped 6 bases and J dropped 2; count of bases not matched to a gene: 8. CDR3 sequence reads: CASRLTGEPNTEAFF. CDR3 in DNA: TGTGCCAGCAGATTGACAGGGGAGCCAAACACTGAAGCTTTCTTT.

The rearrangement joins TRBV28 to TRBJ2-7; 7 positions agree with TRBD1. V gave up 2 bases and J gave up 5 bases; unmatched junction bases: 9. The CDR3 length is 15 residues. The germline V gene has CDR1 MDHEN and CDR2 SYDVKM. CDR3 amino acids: CASSLALTGLNEQYF. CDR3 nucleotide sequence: TGTGCCAGCAGTTTAGCCCTGACAGGGCTAAACGAGCAGTACTTC.

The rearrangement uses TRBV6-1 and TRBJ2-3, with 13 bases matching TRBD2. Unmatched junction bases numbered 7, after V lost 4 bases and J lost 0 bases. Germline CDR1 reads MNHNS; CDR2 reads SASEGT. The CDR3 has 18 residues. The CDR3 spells CASSGTGTSGDSTDTQYF. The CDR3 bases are TGTGCCAGCAGTGGAACCGGGACTAGCGGGGATAGCACAGATACGCAGTATTTT.

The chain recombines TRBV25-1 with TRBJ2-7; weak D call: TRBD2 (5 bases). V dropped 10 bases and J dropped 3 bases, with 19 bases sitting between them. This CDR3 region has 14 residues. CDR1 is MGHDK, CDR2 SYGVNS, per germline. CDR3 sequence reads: CATTGGRADYEQYF. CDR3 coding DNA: TGTGCCACCACCGGTGGGCGGGCGGACTACGAGCAGTACTTC.

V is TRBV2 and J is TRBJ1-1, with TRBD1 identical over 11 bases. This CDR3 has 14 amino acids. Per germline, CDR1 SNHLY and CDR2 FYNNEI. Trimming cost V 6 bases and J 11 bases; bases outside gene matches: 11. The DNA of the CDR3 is TGTGCCAGCAGCACCGGGACAGGGGGACGACGGGCTTTCTTT. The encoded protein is CASSTGTGGRRAFF.

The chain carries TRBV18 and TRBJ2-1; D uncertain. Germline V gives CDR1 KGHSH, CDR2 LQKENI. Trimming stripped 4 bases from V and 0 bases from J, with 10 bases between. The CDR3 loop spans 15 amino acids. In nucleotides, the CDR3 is TGTGCCAGCTCACTGACAATGAGCTCCTACAATGAGCAGTTCTTC. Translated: CASSLTMSSYNEQFF.

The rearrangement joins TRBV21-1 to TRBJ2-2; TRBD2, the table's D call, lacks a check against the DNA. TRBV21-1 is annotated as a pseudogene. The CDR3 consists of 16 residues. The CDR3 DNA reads TGTGCCAGGAATCGCGGAGCCACCCAGAACACCGGGGAGCTGTTTTTT. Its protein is CARNRGATQNTGELFF.

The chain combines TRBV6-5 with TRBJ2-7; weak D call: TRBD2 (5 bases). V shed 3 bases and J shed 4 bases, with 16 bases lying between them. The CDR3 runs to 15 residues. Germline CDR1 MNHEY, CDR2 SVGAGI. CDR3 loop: CASSYSRGGRYEQYF. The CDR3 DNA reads TGTGCCAGCAGTTATTCCCGAGGAGGACGATACGAGCAGTACTTC.

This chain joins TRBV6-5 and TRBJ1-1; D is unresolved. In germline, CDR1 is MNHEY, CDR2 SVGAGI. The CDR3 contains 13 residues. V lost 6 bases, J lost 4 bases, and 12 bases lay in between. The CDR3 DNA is TGTGCCAGCAGCGTCGTAAGGAGCACTGAAGCTTTCTTT. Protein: CASSVVRSTEAFF.

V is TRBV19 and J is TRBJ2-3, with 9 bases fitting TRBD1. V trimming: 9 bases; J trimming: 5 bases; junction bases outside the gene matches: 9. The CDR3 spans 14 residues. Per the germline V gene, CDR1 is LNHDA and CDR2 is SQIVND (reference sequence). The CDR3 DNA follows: TGTGCCAGCCTCGCACAGGGGGCTTTAGATACGCAGTATTTT. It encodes CASLAQGALDTQYF.

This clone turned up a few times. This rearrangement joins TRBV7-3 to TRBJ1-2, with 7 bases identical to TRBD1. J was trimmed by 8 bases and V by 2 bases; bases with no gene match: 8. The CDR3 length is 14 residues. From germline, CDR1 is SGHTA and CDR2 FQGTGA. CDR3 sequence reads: CASSLLSTGEGYTF. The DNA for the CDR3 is TGTGCCAGCAGCTTACTTAGTACAGGGGAAGGCTACACCTTC.

The CDR3 protein is CASSGVAGYTDTQYF. The CDR3 region has the DNA TGTGCCAGCAGTGGGGTAGCGGGATACACAGATACGCAGTATTTT. This chain uses TRBV6-4 with TRBJ2-3; TRBD2 matches 8 bases. V dropped 4 bases and J dropped 2; count of bases not matched to a gene: 5. From germline, CDR1 is MRHNA and CDR2 SNTAGT. This CDR3 is built from 15 residues.

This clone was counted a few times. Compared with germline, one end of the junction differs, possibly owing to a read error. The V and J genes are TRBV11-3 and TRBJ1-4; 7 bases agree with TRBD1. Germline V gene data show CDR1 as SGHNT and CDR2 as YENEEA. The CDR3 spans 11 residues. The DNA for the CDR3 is TGTGCCAGCAGCCCGGGGACAGATTTGGTTTTT. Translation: CASSPGTDLVF.

The CDR3 is CASSPKQGDTEAFF. CDR3 nucleotide sequence: TGTGCCAGCTCACCGAAACAGGGAGACACTGAAGCTTTCTTT. The genes are TRBV18 and TRBJ1-1; weak D call: TRBD1 (6 bases). CDR3 length equals 14 residues. The germline gives CDR1 KGHSH, CDR2 LQKENI. The V end was cut by 3 bases, the J end by 3 bases, with 11 bases between.